The T cell receptor beta chain described here comes from a study of regulatory T cells in long-lasting Graves disease. Study outcomes and limitations: It was possible that the small sample size reduced accuracy.

Indicated time point: newly diagnosed GD, antithyroid drugs for less than 3 months. From RNA extracted from PBMCs, the TCR library was made. This clonotype was recorded a few times. Its antigen is not known. V was clipped by 3 bases and J by 0 bases; unmatched bases: 12. The CDR3 spans 20 residues. CDR1 SGHVS and CDR2 FQNEAQ come from the germline V gene. The authors built TCR beta libraries using iRepertoire HTBI primers and Arm-PCR of CDR3 regions. MiXCR was run by TCRdb on the multiplex PCR reads, yielding one entry per CDR3 protein. The data hold some 500,000 distinct CDR3 sequences, with around an eighth observed a single time. This same sample was also taken into another study, of T cells in Graves' hyperthyroidism and ophthalmopathy.

The TCR comes from a man aged 25 to 40 with Graves disease. The rearrangement links TRBV7-8 to TRBJ2-3; 13 positions agree with TRBD2. Here the sequenced sample was peripheral blood mononuclear cells (PBMCs), taken at new diagnosis, from a patient treated with antithyroid drugs. The CDR3: CASSFSGLAGTDSSTDTQYF. The CDR3 coding sequence is TGTGCCAGCAGCTTCTCGGGACTAGCGGGAACCGACTCTAGCACAGATACGCAGTATTTT. Drawing the rest from reference TRBV7-8 and TRBJ2-3, the complete variable domain is GAGVSQSPRYKVAKRGQDVALRCDPISGHVSLFWYQQALGQGPEFLTYFQNEAQLDKSGLPSDRFFAERPEGSVSTLKIQRTQQEDSAVYLCASSFSGLAGTDSSTDTQYFGPGTRLTVL.